The clone carrying this T cell receptor (beta chain) was seen a handful of times. No antigen is known for it. Library preparation for TCR beta used quantitative 5'-RACE with molecular barcodes. MiXCR, applied by TCRdb to the 5' RACE reads, yields one record per CDR3 protein. The sample carries 500,000 to 550,000 distinct CDR3 sequences, roughly 13% recorded once. This record comes from a study of CD8 T cells in ankylosing spondylitis. Notes on the study in general: What seemed typical of ankylosing spondylitis blood was a TCR beta motif built from several highly homologous variants. Clones tied to disease were said to be significantly enriched in matched ankylosing spondylitis synovial fluid. A number of the motif variants had already been described in reactive arthritis synovial fluid and blood. Clones linked to the disease showed a CD8+ phenotype. They occurred at relatively low frequencies in peripheral blood.

The ends were cut back, 5 bases at V and 5 bases at J, with 18 bases in the middle. The V gene's germline CDR1 is SGHTA and CDR2 FQGNSA. The CDR3 covers 16 residues. The sample comprised blood, either unsorted or a sorted T cell fraction (not recorded which). This TCR was recovered from a male donor with ankylosing spondylitis. The V and J genes are TRBV7-2 and TRBJ2-2, with D perhaps TRBD2 (6 bases). As DNA, the CDR3 is TGTGCCAGCAGCGCGGACTCTAGCGCGAGAACCGGGGAGCTGTTTTTT. It yields the protein CASSADSSARTGELFF. The full variable domain, with the rest looked up from reference TRBV7-2 and TRBJ2-2, is GAGVSQSPSNKVTEKGKDVELRCDPISGHTALYWYRQSLGQGLEFLIYFQGNSAPDKSGLPSDRFSAERTGGSVSTLTIQRTQQEDSAVYLCASSADSSARTGELFFGEGSRLTVL.